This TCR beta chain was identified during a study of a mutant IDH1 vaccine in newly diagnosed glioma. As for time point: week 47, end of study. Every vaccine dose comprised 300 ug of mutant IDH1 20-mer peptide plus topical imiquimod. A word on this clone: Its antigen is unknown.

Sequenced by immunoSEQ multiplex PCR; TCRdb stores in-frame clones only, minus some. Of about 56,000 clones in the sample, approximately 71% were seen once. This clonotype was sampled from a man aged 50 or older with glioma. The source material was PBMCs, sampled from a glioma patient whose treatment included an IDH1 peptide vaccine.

CDR3 protein: CASTGTGGDEQYF. In nucleotides, the CDR3 is TGCGCCAGCACCGGGACAGGGGGCGACGAGCAGTACTTC. The V call is TRBV10-1, the J call TRBJ2-7, with 12 bases identical to TRBD1. The germline CDR1 and CDR2 sequences are WNHNN and SYGVQD (reference sequence). This CDR3 is 13 amino acids long. Trimming cost V 7 bases and J 5 bases; bases outside gene matches: 3.